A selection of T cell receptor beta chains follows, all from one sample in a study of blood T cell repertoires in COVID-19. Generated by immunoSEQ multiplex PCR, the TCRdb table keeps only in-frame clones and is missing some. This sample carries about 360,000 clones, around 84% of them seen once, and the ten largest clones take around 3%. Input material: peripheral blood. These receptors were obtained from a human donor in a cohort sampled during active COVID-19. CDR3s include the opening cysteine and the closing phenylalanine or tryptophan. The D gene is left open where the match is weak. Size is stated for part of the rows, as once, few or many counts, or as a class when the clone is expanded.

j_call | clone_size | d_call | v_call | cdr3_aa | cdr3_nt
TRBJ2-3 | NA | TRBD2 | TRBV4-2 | CASSQGPASGEVVQTDTQYF | TGTGCCAGCAGCCAAGGCCCCGCTAGCGGGGAGGTGGTTCAGACAGATACGCAGTATTTT
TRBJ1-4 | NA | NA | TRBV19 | CASRPAGEGEKLFF | TGTGCCAGTAGGCCCGCAGGGGAAGGTGAAAAACTGTTTTTT
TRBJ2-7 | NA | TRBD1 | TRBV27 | CASSYKDRDYEQYF | TGTGCCAGCAGTTATAAGGACAGGGACTACGAGCAGTACTTC
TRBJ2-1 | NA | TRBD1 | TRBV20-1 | CSASGQGASNEQFF | TGCAGTGCTAGTGGGCAGGGGGCTTCCAATGAGCAGTTCTTC
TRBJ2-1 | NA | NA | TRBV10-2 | CASSGEEGPYNEQFF | TGCGCCAGCAGTGGTGAGGAGGGCCCCTACAATGAGCAGTTCTTC
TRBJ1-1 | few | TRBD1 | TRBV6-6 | CASSLQGDTEAFF | TGTGCCAGCAGTTTGCAGGGGGACACTGAAGCTTTCTTT
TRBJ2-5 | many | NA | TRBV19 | CASSLSGTLLQETQYF | TGTGCCAGTAGTCTATCCGGGACTTTACTTCAAGAGACCCAGTACTTC
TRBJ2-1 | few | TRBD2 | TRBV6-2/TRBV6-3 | CASSLIERDEQFF | TGTGCCAGCAGCCTCATCGAGCGGGACGAGCAGTTCTTC
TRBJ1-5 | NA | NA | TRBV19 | CASSREQGYSNQPQHF | TGTGCCAGTAGTAGGGAACAGGGTTATAGCAATCAGCCCCAGCATTTT
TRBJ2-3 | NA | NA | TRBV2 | CASEEGAKDTQYF | TGTGCCAGCGAGGAGGGGGCCAAAGATACGCAGTATTTT
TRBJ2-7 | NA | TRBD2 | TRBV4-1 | CASSQERSGGGTYEQYF | TGCGCCAGCAGCCAAGAACGTAGCGGGGGAGGAACTTACGAGCAGTACTTC
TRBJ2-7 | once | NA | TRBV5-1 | CASSSQLQGAYEQYF | TGCGCCAGCAGTTCCCAATTACAGGGTGCCTACGAGCAGTACTTC
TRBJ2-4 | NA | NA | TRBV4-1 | CASSQGGGERNIQYF | TGCGCCAGCAGCCAAGGAGGCGGGGAAAGAAACATTCAGTACTTC
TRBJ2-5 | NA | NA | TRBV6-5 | CASRPQGWQETQYF | TGTGCCAGCAGGCCCCAGGGATGGCAAGAGACCCAGTACTTC
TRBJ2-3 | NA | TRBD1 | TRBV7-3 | CASSQTGGRDTQYF | TGTGCCAGCAGTCAGACAGGGGGAAGGGATACGCAGTATTTT
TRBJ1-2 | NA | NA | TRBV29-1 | CSVDRAGTPPTF | TGCAGCGTTGATAGGGCGGGGACTCCCCCAACCTTC
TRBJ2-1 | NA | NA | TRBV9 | CASSLLSGGSSYNEQFF | TGTGCCAGCAGCCTTCTGAGCGGAGGTAGCTCCTACAATGAGCAGTTCTTC
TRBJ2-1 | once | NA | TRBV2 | CASRGQAGGYNEQFF | TGTGCCAGCAGAGGACAGGCCGGAGGGTACAATGAGCAGTTCTTC